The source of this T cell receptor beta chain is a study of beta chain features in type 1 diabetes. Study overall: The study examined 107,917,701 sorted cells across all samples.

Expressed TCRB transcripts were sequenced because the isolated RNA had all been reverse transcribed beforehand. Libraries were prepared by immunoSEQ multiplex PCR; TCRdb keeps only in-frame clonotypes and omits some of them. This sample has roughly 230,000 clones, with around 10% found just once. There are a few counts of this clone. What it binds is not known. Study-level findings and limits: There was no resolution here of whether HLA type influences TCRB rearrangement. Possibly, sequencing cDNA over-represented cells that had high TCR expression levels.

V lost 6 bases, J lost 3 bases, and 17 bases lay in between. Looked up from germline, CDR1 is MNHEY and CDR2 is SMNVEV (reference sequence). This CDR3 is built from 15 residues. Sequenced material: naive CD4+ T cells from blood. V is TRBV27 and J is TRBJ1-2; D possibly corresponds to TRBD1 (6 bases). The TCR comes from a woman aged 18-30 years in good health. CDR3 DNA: TGTGCCAGCAGCTTAGGGGGGTTGGAGTACTATGGCTACACCTTC. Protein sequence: CASSLGGLEYYGYTF.